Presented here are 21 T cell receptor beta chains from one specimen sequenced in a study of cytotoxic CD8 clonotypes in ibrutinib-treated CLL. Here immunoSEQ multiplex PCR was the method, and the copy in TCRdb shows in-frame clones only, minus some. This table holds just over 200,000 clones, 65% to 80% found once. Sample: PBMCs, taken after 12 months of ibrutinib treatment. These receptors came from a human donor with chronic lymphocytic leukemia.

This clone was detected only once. CDR3 loop: CASSVRESGGNTIYF. The CDR3 nucleotides are TGTGCCAGCAGTGTCAGGGAGTCCGGCGGAAACACCATATATTTT. This chain connects TRBV6-1 to TRBJ1-3; perhaps TRBD1 as D (5 bases). V was cut by 4 bases and J by 4 bases, with 14 bases left in between. CDR3 length: 15 residues. The germline gives CDR1 MNHNS, CDR2 SASEGT.

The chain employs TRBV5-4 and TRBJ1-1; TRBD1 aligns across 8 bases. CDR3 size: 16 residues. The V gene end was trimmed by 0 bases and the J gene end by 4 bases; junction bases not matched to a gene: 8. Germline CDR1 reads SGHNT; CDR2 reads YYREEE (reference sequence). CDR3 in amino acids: CASSLVQGVRGTEAFF. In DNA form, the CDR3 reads TGTGCCAGCAGCTTGGTACAGGGGGTGAGAGGCACTGAAGCTTTCTTT.

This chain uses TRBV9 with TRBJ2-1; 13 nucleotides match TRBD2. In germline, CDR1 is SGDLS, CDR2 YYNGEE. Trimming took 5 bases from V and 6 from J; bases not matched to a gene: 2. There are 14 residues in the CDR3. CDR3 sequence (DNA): TGTGCCAGCAGTGGGACTAGCGGGACCAATGAGCAGTTCTTC. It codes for CASSGTSGTNEQFF. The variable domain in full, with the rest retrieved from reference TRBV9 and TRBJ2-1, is DSGVTQTPKHLITATGQRVTLRCSPRSGDLSVYWYQQSLDQGLQFLIQYYNGEERAKGNILERFSAQQFPDLHSELNLSSLELGDSALYFCASSGTSGTNEQFFGPGTRLTVL.

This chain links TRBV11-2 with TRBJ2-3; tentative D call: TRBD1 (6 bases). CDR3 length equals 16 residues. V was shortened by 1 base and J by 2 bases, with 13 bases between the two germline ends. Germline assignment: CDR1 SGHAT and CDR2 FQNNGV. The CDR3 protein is CASSLGTAGPTDTQYF. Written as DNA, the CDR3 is TGTGCCAGCAGCTTAGGGACAGCCGGCCCCACAGATACGCAGTATTTT.

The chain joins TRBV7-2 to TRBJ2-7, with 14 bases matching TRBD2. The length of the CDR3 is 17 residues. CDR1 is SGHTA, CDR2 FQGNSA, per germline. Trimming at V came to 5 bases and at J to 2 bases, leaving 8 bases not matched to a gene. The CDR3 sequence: CASSDPGLAGVTYEQYF. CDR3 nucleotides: TGTGCCAGCAGCGATCCGGGACTAGCGGGAGTTACCTACGAGCAGTACTTC.

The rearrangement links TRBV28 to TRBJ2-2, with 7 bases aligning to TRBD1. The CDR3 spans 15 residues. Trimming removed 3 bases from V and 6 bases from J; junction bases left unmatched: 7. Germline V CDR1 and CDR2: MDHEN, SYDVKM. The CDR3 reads CASSFDRALSGELFF. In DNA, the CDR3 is TGTGCCAGCAGTTTTGACAGGGCACTTTCCGGGGAGCTGTTTTTT.

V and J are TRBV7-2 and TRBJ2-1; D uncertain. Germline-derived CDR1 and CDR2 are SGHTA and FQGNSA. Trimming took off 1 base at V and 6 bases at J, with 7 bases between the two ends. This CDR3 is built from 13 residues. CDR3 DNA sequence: TGTGCCAGCAGCTTAGACTTCGGCAATGAGCAGTTCTTC. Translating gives CASSLDFGNEQFF.

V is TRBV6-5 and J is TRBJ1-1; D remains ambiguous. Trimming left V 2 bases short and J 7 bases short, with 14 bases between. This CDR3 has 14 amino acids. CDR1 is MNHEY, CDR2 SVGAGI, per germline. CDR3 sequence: CASSYNTFRFEAFF. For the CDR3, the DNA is TGTGCCAGCAGTTACAATACGTTCAGGTTTGAAGCTTTCTTT.

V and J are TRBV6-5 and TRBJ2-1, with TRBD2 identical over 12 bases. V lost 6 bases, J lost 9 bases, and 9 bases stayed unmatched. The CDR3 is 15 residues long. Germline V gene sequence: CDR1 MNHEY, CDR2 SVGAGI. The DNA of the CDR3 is TGTGCCAGCAGCACTAGCGGGAGGAGCTCTGGTGAGCAGTTCTTC. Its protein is CASSTSGRSSGEQFF.

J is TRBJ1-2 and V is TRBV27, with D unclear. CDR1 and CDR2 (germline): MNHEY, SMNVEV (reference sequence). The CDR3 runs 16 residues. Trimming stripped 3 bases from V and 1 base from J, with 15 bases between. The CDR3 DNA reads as TGTGCCAGCAGTTTTATGCAGGCGCCTTATAACTATGGCTACACCTTC. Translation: CASSFMQAPYNYGYTF.

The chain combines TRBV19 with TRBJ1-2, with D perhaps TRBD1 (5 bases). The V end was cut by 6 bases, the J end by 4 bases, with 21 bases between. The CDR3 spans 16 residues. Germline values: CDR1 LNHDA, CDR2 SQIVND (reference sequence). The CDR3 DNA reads TGTGCCAGTAGCATAATAGGGACCCGAGGGACCTATGGCTACACCTTC. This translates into CASSIIGTRGTYGYTF.

CDR3 DNA sequence: TGTGCCAGTACTCCGACCCAGACAGATACGCAGTATTTT. This gives the protein CASTPTQTDTQYF. This sequence joins TRBV19 and TRBJ2-3; D not certain. The CDR3 runs 13 residues. Looked up from germline, CDR1 is LNHDA and CDR2 is SQIVND (reference sequence). Trimming cost V 7 bases and J 3 bases, with 11 bases left between them.

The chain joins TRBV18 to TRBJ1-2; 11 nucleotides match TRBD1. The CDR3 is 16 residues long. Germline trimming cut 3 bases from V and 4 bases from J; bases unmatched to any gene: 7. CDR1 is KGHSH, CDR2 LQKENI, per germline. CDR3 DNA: TGTGCCAGCTCACCTACCGGGACAGGGGGAGCCTATGGCTACACCTTC. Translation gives CASSPTGTGGAYGYTF.

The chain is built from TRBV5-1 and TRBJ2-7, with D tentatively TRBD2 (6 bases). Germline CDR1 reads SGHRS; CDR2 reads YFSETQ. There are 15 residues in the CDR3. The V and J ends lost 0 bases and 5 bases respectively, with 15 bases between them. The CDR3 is CASSLDPVGSDEQYF. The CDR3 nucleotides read TGCGCCAGCAGCTTGGATCCCGTCGGGAGTGACGAGCAGTACTTC. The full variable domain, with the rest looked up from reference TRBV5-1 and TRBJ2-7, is KAGVTQTPRYLIKTRGQQVTLSCSPISGHRSVSWYQQTPGQGLQFLFEYFSETQRNKGNFPGRFSGRQFSNSRSEMNVSTLELGDSALYLCASSLDPVGSDEQYFGPGTRLTVT.

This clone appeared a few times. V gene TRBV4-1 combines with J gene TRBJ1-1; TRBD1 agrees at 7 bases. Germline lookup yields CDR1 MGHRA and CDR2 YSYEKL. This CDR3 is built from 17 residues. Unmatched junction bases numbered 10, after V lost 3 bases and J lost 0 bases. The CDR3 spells CASSHQQGFSMNTEAFF. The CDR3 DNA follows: TGCGCCAGCAGCCACCAACAGGGGTTCTCAATGAACACTGAAGCTTTCTTT.

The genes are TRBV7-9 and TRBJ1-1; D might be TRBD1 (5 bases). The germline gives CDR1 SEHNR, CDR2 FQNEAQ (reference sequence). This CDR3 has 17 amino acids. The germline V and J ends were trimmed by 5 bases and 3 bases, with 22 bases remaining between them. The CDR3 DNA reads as TGTGCCAGCAGCCGGGGAGGGAGAGGGGCCGGGGACACTGAAGCTTTCTTT. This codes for CASSRGGRGAGDTEAFF.

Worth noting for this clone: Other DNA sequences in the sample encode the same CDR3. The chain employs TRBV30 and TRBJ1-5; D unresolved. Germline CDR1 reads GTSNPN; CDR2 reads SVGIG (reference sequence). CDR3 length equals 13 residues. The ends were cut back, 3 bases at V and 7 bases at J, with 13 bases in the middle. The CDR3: CAWSPGGRQPQHF. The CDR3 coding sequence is TGTGCCTGGAGCCCGGGAGGTAGGCAGCCCCAGCATTTT.

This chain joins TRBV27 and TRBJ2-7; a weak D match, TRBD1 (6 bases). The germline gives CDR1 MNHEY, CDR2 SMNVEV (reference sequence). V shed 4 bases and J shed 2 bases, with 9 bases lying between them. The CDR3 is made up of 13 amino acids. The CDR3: CASSYRATYEQYF. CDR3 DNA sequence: TGTGCCAGCAGTTACAGGGCAACCTACGAGCAGTACTTC.

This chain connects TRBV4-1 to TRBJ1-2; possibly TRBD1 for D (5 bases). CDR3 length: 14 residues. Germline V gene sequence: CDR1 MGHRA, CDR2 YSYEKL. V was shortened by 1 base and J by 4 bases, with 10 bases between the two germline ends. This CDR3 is CASSQAAGGYGYTF. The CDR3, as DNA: TGCGCCAGCAGCCAAGCGGCGGGGGGCTATGGCTACACCTTC.

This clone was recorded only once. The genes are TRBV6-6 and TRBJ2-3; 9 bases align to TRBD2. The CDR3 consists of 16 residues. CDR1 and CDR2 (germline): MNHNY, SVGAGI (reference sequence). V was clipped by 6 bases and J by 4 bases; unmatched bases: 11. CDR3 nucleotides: TGTGCCAGCAGCGAAACTAGCGGGTCCCCACCAGATACGCAGTATTTT. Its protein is CASSETSGSPPDTQYF.

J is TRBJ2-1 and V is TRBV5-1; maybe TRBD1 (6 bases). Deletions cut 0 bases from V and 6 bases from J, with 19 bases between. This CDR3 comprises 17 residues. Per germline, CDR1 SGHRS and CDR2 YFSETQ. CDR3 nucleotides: TGCGCCAGCAGCTTGGCCGGACAGTACCCTAGCTCCAATGAGCAGTTCTTC. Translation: CASSLAGQYPSSNEQFF. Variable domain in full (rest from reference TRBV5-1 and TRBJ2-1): KAGVTQTPRYLIKTRGQQVTLSCSPISGHRSVSWYQQTPGQGLQFLFEYFSETQRNKGNFPGRFSGRQFSNSRSEMNVSTLELGDSALYLCASSLAGQYPSSNEQFFGPGTRLTVL.